A single sample is the source of the 27 T cell receptor beta chains below, sequenced in a study of shared clonotypes between healthy human individuals. Generated by immunoSEQ multiplex PCR, the TCRdb table keeps only in-frame clones and is missing some. The sample contains under 2.5 million clones, approximately 90% of which appear only once. The specimen was naive CD4+ T cells from PBMCs. The subset: CD45RA+ positively selected. These receptors were collected from a young man in good health. Some clones in this sample may be carry-over from other donors' samples.

The chain couples TRBV10-3 to TRBJ1-1; possibly TRBD1 for D (5 bases). V lost 5 bases to trimming and J lost 0 bases, with 16 bases between them. Germline V gene sequence: CDR1 ENHRY, CDR2 SYGVKD. The CDR3 contains 16 residues. CDR3 in amino acids: CAISRGAGSMNTEAFF. The CDR3 DNA reads TGTGCCATCAGTCGAGGGGCGGGGAGCATGAACACTGAAGCTTTCTTT.

V is TRBV6-5 and J is TRBJ2-1; the match to TRBD2 covers 8 bases. Germline CDR1 reads MNHEY; CDR2 reads SVGAGI. This CDR3 has 14 residues. The V segment lost 10 bases and the J segment 6 bases; nucleotides outside the gene matches: 11. In DNA, the CDR3 is TGTGCCACGTCCGGGACTAGTTATCCCAATGAGCAGTTCTTC. Its protein product is CATSGTSYPNEQFF.

CDR3 residues: CASSLGGVSGNTIYF. In nucleotides, the CDR3 is TGTGCCAGCAGCTTGGGAGGGGTAAGCGGAAACACCATATATTTT. This chain connects TRBV5-6 to TRBJ1-3, with D maybe TRBD1 (5 bases). V lost 0 bases to trimming and J lost 4 bases, with 11 bases between them. The CDR3 length is 15 residues. Germline assignment: CDR1 SGHDT and CDR2 YYEEEE.

This chain links TRBV28 with TRBJ2-1, with TRBD1 matching 11 bases. The germline V gene has CDR1 MDHEN and CDR2 SYDVKM. This CDR3 is 14 amino acids long. V was pared by 6 bases and J by 12 bases, with 10 bases of the junction left unmatched. For the CDR3, the DNA is TGTGCCAGCAGCACTCCGGGACAGGGGGTTGGGCAGTTCTTC. Residues: CASSTPGQGVGQFF. The full variable domain, in which reference TRBV28 and TRBJ2-1 provide the parts outside the CDR3, is DVKVTQSSRYLVKRTGEKVFLECVQDMDHENMFWYRQDPGLGLRLIYFSYDVKMKEKGDIPEGYSVSREKKERFSLILESASTNQTSMYLCASSTPGQGVGQFFGPGTRLTVL.

V gene TRBV6-1 combines with J gene TRBJ1-2, with a tentative D call TRBD1 (5 bases). Germline V lookup: CDR1 MNHNS, CDR2 SASEGT. This CDR3 region has 14 residues. Trimming stripped 3 bases from V and 7 bases from J, with 15 bases between. CDR3 sequence (DNA): TGTGCCAGCAGTGAGGCGCGGGAGAGGGGTGGCTACACCTTC. Its translation is CASSEARERGGYTF.

In DNA form, the CDR3 reads TGTGCCAGCAGCCGCGGGACAGGGTATTCTTACGAGCAGTACTTC. Amino acids: CASSRGTGYSYEQYF. The chain carries TRBV5-4 and TRBJ2-7, with 9 bases lining up with TRBD1. The germline gives CDR1 SGHNT, CDR2 YYREEE (reference sequence). This CDR3 region has 15 residues. J was trimmed by 4 bases and V by 4 bases; bases with no gene match: 9.

The chain uses TRBV10-1 and TRBJ2-2; the D is unclear. Trimming took 7 bases from V and 7 from J, leaving 13 bases between them. CDR3 length: 13 residues. CDR1 is WNHNN and CDR2 is SYGVQD in the germline V gene (reference sequence). CDR3 nucleotide sequence: TGCGCCAGCAAGGCAGAGCTGAACGGGGAGCTGTTTTTT. It encodes CASKAELNGELFF.

The chain has TRBV7-8 and TRBJ1-5; D unclear. V shed 5 bases and J shed 10 bases, with 24 bases lying between them. Per the germline V gene, CDR1 is SGHVS and CDR2 is FQNEAQ. The CDR3 has 16 amino acids. Here the CDR3 reads CASSLQAATYHEPQHF. DNA for the CDR3: TGTGCCAGCAGCCTCCAGGCCGCAACGTATCACGAACCCCAGCATTTT.

The chain employs TRBV7-9 and TRBJ2-7; maybe TRBD1 (5 bases). V lost 3 bases and J lost 2, with 11 bases in between. The germline V gene has CDR1 SEHNR and CDR2 FQNEAQ (reference sequence). This CDR3 is built from 14 residues. CDR3 loop: CASSLIDSAYEQYF. In nucleotides, the CDR3 is TGTGCCAGCAGCTTGATAGACAGTGCCTACGAGCAGTACTTC.

The rearrangement joins TRBV5-1 to TRBJ1-2; no clear D gene. The CDR3 sequence is 11 residues long. Germline V lookup: CDR1 SGHRS, CDR2 YFSETQ. Trimming left V 4 bases short and J 8 bases short, with 9 bases between. The CDR3 DNA reads as TGCGCCAGCAGCCTGCCGGGAGGCTACACCTTC. This encodes CASSLPGGYTF.

On this clone: Other DNA sequences within the sample encode an identical CDR3. V is TRBV29-1 and J is TRBJ2-7; D possibly corresponds to TRBD1 (7 bases). The CDR3 spans 11 residues. Trimming took 4 bases from V and 6 from J, leaving 10 bases between them. Germline CDR1 and CDR2: SQVTM and ANQGSEA. The CDR3 loop reads CSVGQGGEQYF. The CDR3 nucleotides read TGCAGCGTTGGCCAGGGGGGCGAGCAGTACTTC.

This chain connects TRBV6-5 to TRBJ2-1; D tentatively reads TRBD1 or TRBD2 (5 bases each). The CDR3 extends over 15 amino acids. The germline gives CDR1 MNHEY, CDR2 SVGAGI. The ends were cut back, 4 bases at V and 0 bases at J, with 10 bases in the middle. The CDR3 DNA follows: TGTGCCAGCAGTTGGGACGGAGCCTCCTACAATGAGCAGTTCTTC. This sequence encodes CASSWDGASYNEQFF.

The CDR3, as DNA: TGTGCCAGCAGCCCCGGGACTAGCGGGATCACAGATACGCAGTATTTT. Its protein product is CASSPGTSGITDTQYF. This chain connects TRBV7-2 to TRBJ2-3; 13 nucleotides agree with TRBD2. Germline CDR1 is SGHTA and CDR2 is FQGNSA. The CDR3 covers 16 residues. V shed 5 bases, J shed 2 bases, and the junction held 4 bases outside the gene matches.

This chain links TRBV9 with TRBJ1-4; D call uncertain. The CDR3 has 17 residues. The germline V gene encodes CDR1 SGDLS and CDR2 YYNGEE. Between the trimmed V and J ends, which lost 4 bases and 0 bases, there was a span of 16 bases. The CDR3 here is CASSPREMGSTNEKLFF. The CDR3 coding sequence is TGTGCCAGCAGCCCCCGAGAAATGGGATCAACTAATGAAAAACTGTTTTTT.

CDR3 amino acids: CASRQQQGLEQYF. The CDR3 DNA sequence: TGTGCCAGCAGACAACAACAGGGACTCGAGCAGTACTTC. The chain recombines TRBV2 with TRBJ2-7; D may be TRBD1 or TRBD2 (6 bases each). CDR1 SNHLY and CDR2 FYNNEI come from the germline V gene. The CDR3 runs to 13 residues. Trimming removed 6 bases from V and 6 bases from J, with 15 bases in between.

This rearrangement joins TRBV5-8 to TRBJ1-3, with D hard to call. Trimming pared 5 bases from V and 3 bases from J, leaving 12 bases between. There are 14 residues in the CDR3. Germline V lookup: CDR1 SGHTS, CDR2 YDEGEE. The CDR3 protein is CASRNRPGGNTIYF. As DNA, the CDR3 is TGTGCCAGCAGGAACCGTCCAGGTGGAAACACCATATATTTT.

This chain joins TRBV7-3 and TRBJ2-5; 9 bases align to TRBD2. The CDR3 is 15 residues long. Trimming removed 4 bases from V and 5 bases from J; junction bases left unmatched: 8. Germline values: CDR1 SGHTA, CDR2 FQGTGA. This CDR3 is CASSSLSGRYETQYF. DNA of the CDR3: TGTGCCAGCAGCTCCCTTAGCGGGAGATATGAGACCCAGTACTTC.

V and J are TRBV7-6 and TRBJ2-7; weak D call: TRBD1 (6 bases). Trimming cost V 5 bases and J 0 bases, with 17 bases left between them. The CDR3 consists of 16 residues. The V gene's germline CDR1 is SGHVS and CDR2 FNYEAQ. For the CDR3, the DNA is TGTGCCAGCAGCCCCAGGCAGGGGAAAAGCTCCTACGAGCAGTACTTC. It is translated as CASSPRQGKSSYEQYF.

The rearrangement uses TRBV28 and TRBJ2-5; the D gene is possibly TRBD2 (6 bases). V was pared by 8 bases and J by 3 bases, with 13 bases between. The CDR3 covers 13 residues. Germline CDR1 is MDHEN and CDR2 is SYDVKM. CDR3 residues: CASGTSGEETQYF. DNA of the CDR3: TGTGCCAGCGGTACCTCGGGGGAAGAGACCCAGTACTTC.

The chain recombines TRBV27 with TRBJ2-7; the D gene is possibly TRBD1 (6 bases). V was shortened by 2 bases and J by 7 bases, with 18 bases between the two germline ends. The germline V gene has CDR1 MNHEY and CDR2 SMNVEV (reference sequence). The CDR3 consists of 15 residues. The CDR3 is CASSLLVKGGKEQYF. For the CDR3, the DNA is TGTGCCAGCAGTTTACTGGTTAAAGGGGGTAAGGAGCAGTACTTC.

The V and J genes are TRBV4-1 and TRBJ1-5; no reliable D call. This CDR3 is built from 15 residues. In germline, CDR1 is MGHRA, CDR2 YSYEKL. The germline V and J ends were trimmed by 5 bases and 1 base, with 12 bases remaining between them. The chain's CDR3 is CASSSSPRSNQPQHF. CDR3 bases: TGCGCCAGCAGCTCGTCCCCGAGAAGCAATCAGCCCCAGCATTTT.

The rearrangement links TRBV27 to TRBJ2-5, with 10 bases matching TRBD2. The V segment lost 3 bases and the J segment 5 bases; nucleotides outside the gene matches: 6. The CDR3 is made up of 15 amino acids. CDR1 is MNHEY and CDR2 is SMNVEV in the germline V gene (reference sequence). The CDR3 DNA follows: TGTGCCAGCAGTTTTTCTAGCGGGAGCGGGGAGACCCAGTACTTC. Translated, it gives CASSFSSGSGETQYF.

This rearrangement joins TRBV6-5 to TRBJ2-5; a possible D gene is TRBD1 (5 bases). Trimming removed 5 bases at V and 4 bases at J, with 11 bases between. Looked up from germline, CDR1 is MNHEY and CDR2 is SVGAGI. The CDR3 sequence is 13 residues long. The CDR3 loop is CASSPTGRETQYF. The CDR3, as DNA: TGTGCCAGCAGTCCCACAGGCAGAGAGACCCAGTACTTC.

A single count supports this clone. V usage is TRBV5-1 and J usage is TRBJ2-5, with D possibly being TRBD1 (6 bases). This CDR3 has 15 residues. Germline lookup yields CDR1 SGHRS and CDR2 YFSETQ. The ends were cut back, 0 bases at V and 2 bases at J, with 11 bases in the middle. This chain's CDR3 is CASSLATDRQETQYF. Here the CDR3 DNA reads TGCGCCAGCAGCTTGGCCACGGACAGACAAGAGACCCAGTACTTC. Variable domain in full (rest from reference TRBV5-1 and TRBJ2-5): KAGVTQTPRYLIKTRGQQVTLSCSPISGHRSVSWYQQTPGQGLQFLFEYFSETQRNKGNFPGRFSGRQFSNSRSEMNVSTLELGDSALYLCASSLATDRQETQYFGPGTRLLVL.

The chain couples TRBV7-3 to TRBJ2-1, with 7 bases lining up with TRBD2. CDR3 length: 13 amino acids. After removal of 3 bases from V and 10 bases from J, the junction contained 6 bases not matched to a gene. Germline values: CDR1 SGHTA, CDR2 FQGTGA. CDR3 sequence: CASSFQRDGEQFF. CDR3 nucleotide sequence: TGTGCCAGCAGCTTTCAGCGGGACGGGGAGCAGTTCTTC.

The gene calls are TRBV29-1 and TRBJ2-5; D is ambiguous. V lost 6 bases, J lost 2 bases, and 13 bases lay in between. The CDR3 totals 13 residues. Germline CDR1 reads SQVTM; CDR2 reads ANQGSEA. CDR3 protein: CSVARLRQETQYF. In DNA form, the CDR3 reads TGCAGCGTCGCCCGGTTGAGGCAAGAGACCCAGTACTTC.

The J gene is TRBJ1-3, the V gene TRBV11-2, with D perhaps TRBD1 (5 bases). The CDR3 runs 16 residues. V was trimmed by 5 bases and J by 8 bases, leaving 22 bases between them. Germline loops: CDR1 SGHAT, CDR2 FQNNGV. The CDR3: CASSPGLRRSWDTIYF. The CDR3 DNA reads TGTGCCAGCAGCCCGGGACTCAGACGTTCGTGGGACACCATATATTTT. The full variable domain, in which reference TRBV11-2 and TRBJ1-3 provide the parts outside the CDR3, is EAGVAQSPRYKIIEKRQSVAFWCNPISGHATLYWYQQILGQGPKLLIQFQNNGVVDDSQLPKDRFSAERLKGVDSTLKIQPAKLEDSAVYLCASSPGLRRSWDTIYFGEGSWLTVV.